The clone carrying this T cell receptor (beta chain) was observed at least ten times. Its cognate antigen is unknown. The CDR3 consists of 12 residues. V dropped 6 bases and J dropped 5 bases, with 8 bases sitting between them. Unique molecular identifiers were incorporated when the TCRbeta library was constructed. TCRdb redid the calling of the PCR reads with MiXCR, one entry per CDR3 protein. The sample yields around 500,000 distinct CDR3 sequences, 23% seen once. This sample is part of a study of T-cell reconstitution after alpha-beta-depleted transplantation in children. General observations from the study: Newly made T cells mostly supplied T-cell counts and diversity one year after transplant. Certain patients had high TCRbeta diversity at day 60, and it came from recipient T cells and thymic progenitors that survived. Reports say that about two months after transplant, the alpha-beta T cells came out of several hundred graft clones that had expanded.

The sample in question was PBMCs, mostly from graft donor cells, obtained 360 days after TCRalphabeta/CD19-depleted stem cell transplant. The chain couples TRBV12-3 or TRBV12-4 to TRBJ1-5; D gene uncertain. The TCR sequence derives from a boy in the first two years of life who had a stem cell transplant for acute myeloid leukemia, so the T cells may come from the graft donor. The CDR3 DNA reads as TGTGCCAGCAGGCAGAGGGATCAGCCCCAGCATTTT. Its protein product is CASRQRDQPQHF.